This passage covers 5 T cell receptor beta chains from one sample sequenced in a study of shared clonotypes between healthy human individuals. Naive CD8 cells, CD45RO-negative and positively selected for CCR7, excluded terminally differentiated effector memory CD45RA+ cells. The table came from immunoSEQ multiplex PCR; TCRdb's copy has only in-frame clones and leaves some out. The data contain some 2,100,000 clones, 93% of them singletons. Sequenced input: naive CD8+ T cells from PBMCs. The source of these receptors is a man aged 18 to 30 in good health. Some clones in this sample may be carry-over from other donors' samples.

The CDR3 nucleotides read TGCAGCGTATCCTCCGGGACAGGGGAAACTGAAGCTTTCTTT. This codes for CSVSSGTGETEAFF. This chain links TRBV29-1 with TRBJ1-1; 10 bases are shared with TRBD1. The V gene end was trimmed by 6 bases and the J gene end by 5 bases; junction bases not matched to a gene: 9. Germline assignment: CDR1 SQVTM and CDR2 ANQGSEA. This CDR3 comprises 14 residues. The full variable domain, rest sourced from reference TRBV29-1 and TRBJ1-1, is SAVISQKPSRDICQRGTSLTIQCQVDSQVTMMFWYRQQPGQSLTLIATANQGSEATYESGFVIDKFPISRPNLTFSTLTVSNMSPEDSSIYLCSVSSGTGETEAFFGQGTRLTVV.

V gene TRBV10-3 combines with J gene TRBJ2-7; tentative D call: TRBD2 (6 bases). From germline, CDR1 is ENHRY and CDR2 SYGVKD. Deletions cut 10 bases from V and 6 bases from J, with 19 bases between. The CDR3 consists of 13 residues. The CDR3 loop is CATGPQGGSEQYF. The CDR3 coding sequence is TGTGCCACCGGTCCCCAGGGAGGTAGCGAGCAGTACTTC.

DNA of the CDR3: TGTGCCAGCGTGGGGGACAGCAAAACCTACGAGCAGTACTTC. It codes for CASVGDSKTYEQYF. The V gene is TRBV6-6, the J gene TRBJ2-7; 7 bases match TRBD1. The V gene's germline CDR1 is MNHNY and CDR2 SVGAGI (reference sequence). This CDR3 spans 14 amino acids. V shed 8 bases, J shed 2 bases, and the junction held 9 bases outside the gene matches.

CDR3 amino acids: CASSFPGREILAGGPRGEQFF. The CDR3 bases are TGTGCCAGCAGCTTCCCCGGACGGGAAATTCTAGCGGGAGGGCCGAGGGGAGAGCAGTTCTTC. The V call is TRBV9, the J call TRBJ2-1; 12 bases fit TRBD2. The V gene's germline CDR1 is SGDLS and CDR2 YYNGEE. Trimming took 4 bases from V and 10 from J; bases not matched to a gene: 27. The CDR3 runs 21 residues.

The rearrangement links TRBV9 to TRBJ2-2; no clear D gene. Trimming left V 3 bases short and J 2 bases short, with 14 bases between. The CDR3 sequence is 16 residues long. Per the germline V gene, CDR1 is SGDLS and CDR2 is YYNGEE. The CDR3 reads CASSDVLKPNTGELFF. The CDR3 DNA reads as TGTGCCAGCAGCGATGTCTTGAAACCTAACACCGGGGAGCTGTTTTTT.